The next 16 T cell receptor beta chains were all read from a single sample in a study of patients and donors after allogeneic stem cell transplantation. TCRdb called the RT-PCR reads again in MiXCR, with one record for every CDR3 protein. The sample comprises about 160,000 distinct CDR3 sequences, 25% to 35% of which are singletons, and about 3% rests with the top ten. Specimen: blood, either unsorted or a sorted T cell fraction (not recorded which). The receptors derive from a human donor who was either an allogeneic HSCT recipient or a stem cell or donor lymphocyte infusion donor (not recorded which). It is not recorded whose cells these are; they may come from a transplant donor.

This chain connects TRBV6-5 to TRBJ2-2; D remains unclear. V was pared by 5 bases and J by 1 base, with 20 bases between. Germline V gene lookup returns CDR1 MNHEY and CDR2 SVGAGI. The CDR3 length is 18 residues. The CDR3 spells CASSPSDTGLLNTGELFF. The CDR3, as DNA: TGTGCCAGCAGTCCCTCTGATACTGGCCTACTGAACACCGGGGAGCTGTTTTTT.

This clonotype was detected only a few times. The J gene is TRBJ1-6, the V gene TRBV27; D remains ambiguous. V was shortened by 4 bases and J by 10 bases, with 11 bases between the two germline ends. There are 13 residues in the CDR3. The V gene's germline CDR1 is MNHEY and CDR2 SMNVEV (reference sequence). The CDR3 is CASSSRIQSPLHF. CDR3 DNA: TGTGCCAGCAGTTCAAGGATTCAATCACCCCTCCACTTT.

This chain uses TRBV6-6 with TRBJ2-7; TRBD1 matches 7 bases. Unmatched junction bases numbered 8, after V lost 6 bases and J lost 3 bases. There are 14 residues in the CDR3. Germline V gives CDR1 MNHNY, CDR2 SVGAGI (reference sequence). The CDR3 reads CASRDLTGFYEQYF. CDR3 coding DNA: TGTGCCAGCAGAGATCTGACAGGGTTCTACGAGCAGTACTTC.

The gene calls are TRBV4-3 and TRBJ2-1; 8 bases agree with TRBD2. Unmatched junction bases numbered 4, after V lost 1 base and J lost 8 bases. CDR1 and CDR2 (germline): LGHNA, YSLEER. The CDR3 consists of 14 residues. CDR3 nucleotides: TGCGCCAGCAGCCAAGGGACTAGCAACTATGAGCAGTTCTTC. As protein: CASSQGTSNYEQFF.

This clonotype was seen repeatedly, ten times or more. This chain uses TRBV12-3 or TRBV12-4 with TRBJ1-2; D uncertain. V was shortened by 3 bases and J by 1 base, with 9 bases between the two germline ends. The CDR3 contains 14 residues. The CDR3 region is CASSFQAFNYGYTF. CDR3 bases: TGTGCCAGCAGTTTCCAGGCGTTTAACTATGGCTACACCTTC.

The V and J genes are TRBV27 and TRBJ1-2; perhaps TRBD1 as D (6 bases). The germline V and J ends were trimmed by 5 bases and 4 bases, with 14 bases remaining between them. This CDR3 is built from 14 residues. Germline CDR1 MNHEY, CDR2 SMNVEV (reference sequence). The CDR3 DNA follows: TGTGCCAGCAGTAAGACAGGAGGCCTCTATGGCTACACCTTC. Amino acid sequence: CASSKTGGLYGYTF.

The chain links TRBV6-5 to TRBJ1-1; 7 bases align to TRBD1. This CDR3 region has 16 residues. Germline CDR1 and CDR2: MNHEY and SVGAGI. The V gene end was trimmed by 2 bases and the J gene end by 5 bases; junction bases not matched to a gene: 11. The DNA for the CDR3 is TGTGCCAGCAGTTACACAGGGGAGCGATTTGTTACTGAAGCTTTCTTT. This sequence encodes CASSYTGERFVTEAFF.

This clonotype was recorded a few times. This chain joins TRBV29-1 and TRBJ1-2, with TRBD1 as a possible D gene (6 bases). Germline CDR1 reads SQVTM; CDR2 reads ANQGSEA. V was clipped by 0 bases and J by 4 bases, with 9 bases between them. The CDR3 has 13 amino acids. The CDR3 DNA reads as TGCAGCGTTGAAGAAGGCAGGGGCTATGGCTACACCTTC. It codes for CSVEEGRGYGYTF. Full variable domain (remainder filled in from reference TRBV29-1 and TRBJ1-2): SAVISQKPSRDICQRGTSLTIQCQVDSQVTMMFWYRQQPGQSLTLIATANQGSEATYESGFVIDKFPISRPNLTFSTLTVSNMSPEDSSIYLCSVEEGRGYGYTFGSGTRLTVV.

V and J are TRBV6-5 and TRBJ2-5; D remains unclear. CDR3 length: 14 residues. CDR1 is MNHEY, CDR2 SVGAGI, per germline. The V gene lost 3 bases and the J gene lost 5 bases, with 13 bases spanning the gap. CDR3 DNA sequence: TGTGCCAGCAGTTATCCCAATGGGCACGAGACCCAGTACTTC. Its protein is CASSYPNGHETQYF.

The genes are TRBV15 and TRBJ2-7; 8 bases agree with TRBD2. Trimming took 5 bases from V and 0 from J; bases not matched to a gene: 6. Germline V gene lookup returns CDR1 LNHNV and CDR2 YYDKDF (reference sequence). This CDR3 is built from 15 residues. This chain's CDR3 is CATSLERETSYEQYF. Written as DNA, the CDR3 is TGTGCCACCAGCTTGGAGCGGGAGACCTCCTACGAGCAGTACTTC.

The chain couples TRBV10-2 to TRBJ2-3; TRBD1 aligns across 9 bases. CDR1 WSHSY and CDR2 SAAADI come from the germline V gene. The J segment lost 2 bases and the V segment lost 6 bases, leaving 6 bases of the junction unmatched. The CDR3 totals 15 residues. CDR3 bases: TGCGCCAGCAGGGACAGGGGCGCTAACACAGATACGCAGTATTTT. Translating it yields CASRDRGANTDTQYF.

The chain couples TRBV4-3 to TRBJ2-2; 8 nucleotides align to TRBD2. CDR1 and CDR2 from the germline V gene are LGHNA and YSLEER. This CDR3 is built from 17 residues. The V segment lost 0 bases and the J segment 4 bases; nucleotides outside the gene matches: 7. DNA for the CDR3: TGCGCCAGCAGCCAAGATCGAAGAGCGGGAGTCACCGGGGAGCTGTTTTTT. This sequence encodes CASSQDRRAGVTGELFF.

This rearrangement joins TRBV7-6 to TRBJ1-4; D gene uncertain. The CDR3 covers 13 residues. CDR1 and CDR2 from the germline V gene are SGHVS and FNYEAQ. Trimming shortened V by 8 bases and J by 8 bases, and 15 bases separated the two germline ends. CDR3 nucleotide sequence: TGTGCCAGCGCGGTCGGGAGTAGCGAAAAACTGTTTTTT. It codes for CASAVGSSEKLFF.

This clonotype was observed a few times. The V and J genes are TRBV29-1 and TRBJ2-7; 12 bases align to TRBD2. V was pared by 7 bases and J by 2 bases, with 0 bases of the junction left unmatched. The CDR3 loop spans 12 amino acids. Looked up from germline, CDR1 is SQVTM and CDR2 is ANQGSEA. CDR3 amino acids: CSGTSGTYEQYF. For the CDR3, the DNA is TGCAGCGGGACTAGCGGGACCTACGAGCAGTACTTC.

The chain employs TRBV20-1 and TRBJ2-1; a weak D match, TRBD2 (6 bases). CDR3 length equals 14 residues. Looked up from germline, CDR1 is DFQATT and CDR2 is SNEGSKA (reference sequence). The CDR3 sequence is CTGGGTRLRAEQFF. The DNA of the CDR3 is TGCACCGGAGGCGGGACCCGCCTGCGCGCTGAGCAGTTCTTC.

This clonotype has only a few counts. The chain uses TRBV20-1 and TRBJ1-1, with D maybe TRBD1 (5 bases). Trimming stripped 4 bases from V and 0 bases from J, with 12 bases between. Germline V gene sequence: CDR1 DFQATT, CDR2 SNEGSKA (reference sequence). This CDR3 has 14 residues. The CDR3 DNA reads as TGCAGTGCTACTACCGGGACGTTGAACACTGAAGCTTTCTTT. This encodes CSATTGTLNTEAFF.